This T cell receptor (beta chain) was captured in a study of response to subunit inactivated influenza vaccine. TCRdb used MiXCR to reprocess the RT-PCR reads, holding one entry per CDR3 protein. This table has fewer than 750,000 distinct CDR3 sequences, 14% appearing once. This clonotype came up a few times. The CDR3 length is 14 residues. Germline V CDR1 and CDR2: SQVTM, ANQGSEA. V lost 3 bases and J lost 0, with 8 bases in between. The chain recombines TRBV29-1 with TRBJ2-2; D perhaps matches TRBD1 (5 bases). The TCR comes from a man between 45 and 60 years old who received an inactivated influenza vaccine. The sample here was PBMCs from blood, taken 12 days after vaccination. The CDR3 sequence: CSVEVQANTGELFF. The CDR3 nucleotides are TGCAGCGTTGAGGTACAGGCGAACACCGGGGAGCTGTTTTTT.